The 9 T cell receptor beta chains reported below all come from one sample, sequenced in a study of T cell changes during pregnancy in multiple sclerosis. Method: immunoSEQ multiplex PCR; TCRdb's copy keeps in-frame clones and lacks some. The sample records about 70,000 clones, around 92% being singletons. The sample was peripheral blood, taken in the first trimester of pregnancy. The receptors shown here come from a female donor with multiple sclerosis, enrolled in a pregnancy study.

The chain recombines TRBV7-6 with TRBJ2-2; maybe TRBD2 (5 bases). The CDR3 runs to 16 residues. V dropped 7 bases and J dropped 3 bases, with 18 bases sitting between them. The germline gives CDR1 SGHVS, CDR2 FNYEAQ. CDR3 DNA: TGTGCCAGCACCCCCGGGGTCCAGGTATACACCGGGGAGCTGTTTTTT. It encodes CASTPGVQVYTGELFF. The variable domain in full, completed from reference TRBV7-6 and TRBJ2-2, reads GAGVSQSPRYKVTKRGQDVALRCDPISGHVSLYWYRQALGQGPEFLTYFNYEAQQDKSGLPNDRFSAERPEGSISTLTIQRTEQRDSAMYRCASTPGVQVYTGELFFGEGSRLTVL.

This chain links TRBV7-6 with TRBJ2-7; TRBD2 matches 9 bases. The CDR3 has 17 amino acids. The germline CDR1 and CDR2 sequences are SGHVS and FNYEAQ. The V gene end was trimmed by 0 bases and the J gene end by 1 base; junction bases not matched to a gene: 7. DNA of the CDR3: TGTGCCAGCAGCTTAGCAATCACTAGCGGGCCTTCCTACGAGCAGTACTTC. Its translation: CASSLAITSGPSYEQYF.

This chain links TRBV5-4 with TRBJ2-2; TRBD2 matches at 16 bases. The ends lost 0 bases at V and 2 bases at J; junction bases unmatched: 4. This CDR3 is 19 amino acids long. Germline CDR1 SGHNT, CDR2 YYREEE (reference sequence). DNA of the CDR3: TGTGCCAGCAGCTTGGAGGGACTAGCGGGAGGGTTTAACACCGGGGAGCTGTTTTTT. Amino acids: CASSLEGLAGGFNTGELFF.

V is TRBV29-1 and J is TRBJ2-5; 8 bases agree with TRBD1. From germline, CDR1 is SQVTM and CDR2 ANQGSEA. Trimming removed 4 bases from V and 4 bases from J; junction bases left unmatched: 8. The CDR3 consists of 14 residues. This CDR3 is CSVVRGRPPETQYF. CDR3 bases: TGCAGCGTTGTCAGGGGGCGACCCCCAGAGACCCAGTACTTC.

The chain uses TRBV5-1 and TRBJ2-1; 11 nucleotides align to TRBD2. The CDR3 spans 18 residues. Germline-derived CDR1 and CDR2 are SGHRS and YFSETQ. The junction had 12 bases not matched to a gene; V was cut back by 3 bases and J by 4 bases. In nucleotides, the CDR3 is TGCGCCAGCAGCTGGGGGTTAGCGGGGGGGCCGGGATACAATGAGCAGTTCTTC. It is translated as CASSWGLAGGPGYNEQFF.

This clone was seen once. The genes are TRBV10-3 and TRBJ2-3; D unresolved. Germline lookup yields CDR1 ENHRY and CDR2 SYGVKD. This CDR3 spans 14 amino acids. V was trimmed by 3 bases and J by 6 bases, leaving 13 bases between them. CDR3 DNA sequence: TGTGCCATCAGTGAAAACATCCCGGAGGATACGCAGTATTTT. It yields the protein CAISENIPEDTQYF.

The chain carries TRBV6-6 and TRBJ2-5; possible D gene TRBD2, 6 bases. Germline V gene sequence: CDR1 MNHNY, CDR2 SVGAGI (reference sequence). V lost 6 bases and J lost 1, with 15 bases in between. The CDR3 is 15 amino acids. CDR3 residues: CASRDRGSPQETQYF. In DNA, the CDR3 is TGTGCCAGCAGGGACCGGGGGAGCCCCCAAGAGACCCAGTACTTC.

In its sample, this clone was seen a few times. V is TRBV30 and J is TRBJ2-2; D is possibly TRBD2 (6 bases). Trimming removed 5 bases from V and 5 bases from J, with 6 bases in between. This CDR3 has 11 residues. Germline V gene sequence: CDR1 GTSNPN, CDR2 SVGIG (reference sequence). The CDR3 region has the DNA TGTGCCTGGGGAGGGACCGGGGAGCTGTTTTTT. Protein: CAWGGTGELFF. The entire variable domain, with the rest obtained from reference TRBV30 and TRBJ2-2, is as follows: SQTIHQWPATLVQPVGSPLSLECTVEGTSNPNLYWYRQAAGRGLQLLFYSVGIGQISSEVPQNLSASRPQDRQFILSSKKLLLSDSGFYLCAWGGTGELFFGEGSRLTVL.

This sequence joins TRBV21-1 and TRBJ2-1; TRBD1, as called in the table, went unchecked against the DNA. TRBV21-1 is listed as a pseudogene. The CDR3 spans 17 residues. The CDR3 DNA reads TGTGCCAGCAGCAAAGTGAGGGGGACAGGGGCGTACAATGAGCAGTTCTTC. As protein: CASSKVRGTGAYNEQFF.